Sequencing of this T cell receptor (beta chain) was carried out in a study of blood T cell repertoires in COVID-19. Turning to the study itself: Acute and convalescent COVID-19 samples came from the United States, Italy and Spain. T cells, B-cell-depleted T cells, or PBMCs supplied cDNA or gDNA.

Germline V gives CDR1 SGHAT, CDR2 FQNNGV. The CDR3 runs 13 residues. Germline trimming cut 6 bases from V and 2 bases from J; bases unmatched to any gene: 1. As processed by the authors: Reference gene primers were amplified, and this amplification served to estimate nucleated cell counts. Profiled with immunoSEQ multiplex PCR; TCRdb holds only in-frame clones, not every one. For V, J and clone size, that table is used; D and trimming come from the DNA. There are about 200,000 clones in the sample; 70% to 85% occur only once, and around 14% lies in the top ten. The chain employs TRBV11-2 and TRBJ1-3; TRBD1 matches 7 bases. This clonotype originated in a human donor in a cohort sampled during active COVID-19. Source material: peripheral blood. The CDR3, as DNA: TGTGCCAGCAGGACAGGGCCTGGAAACACCATATATTTT. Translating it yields CASRTGPGNTIYF.